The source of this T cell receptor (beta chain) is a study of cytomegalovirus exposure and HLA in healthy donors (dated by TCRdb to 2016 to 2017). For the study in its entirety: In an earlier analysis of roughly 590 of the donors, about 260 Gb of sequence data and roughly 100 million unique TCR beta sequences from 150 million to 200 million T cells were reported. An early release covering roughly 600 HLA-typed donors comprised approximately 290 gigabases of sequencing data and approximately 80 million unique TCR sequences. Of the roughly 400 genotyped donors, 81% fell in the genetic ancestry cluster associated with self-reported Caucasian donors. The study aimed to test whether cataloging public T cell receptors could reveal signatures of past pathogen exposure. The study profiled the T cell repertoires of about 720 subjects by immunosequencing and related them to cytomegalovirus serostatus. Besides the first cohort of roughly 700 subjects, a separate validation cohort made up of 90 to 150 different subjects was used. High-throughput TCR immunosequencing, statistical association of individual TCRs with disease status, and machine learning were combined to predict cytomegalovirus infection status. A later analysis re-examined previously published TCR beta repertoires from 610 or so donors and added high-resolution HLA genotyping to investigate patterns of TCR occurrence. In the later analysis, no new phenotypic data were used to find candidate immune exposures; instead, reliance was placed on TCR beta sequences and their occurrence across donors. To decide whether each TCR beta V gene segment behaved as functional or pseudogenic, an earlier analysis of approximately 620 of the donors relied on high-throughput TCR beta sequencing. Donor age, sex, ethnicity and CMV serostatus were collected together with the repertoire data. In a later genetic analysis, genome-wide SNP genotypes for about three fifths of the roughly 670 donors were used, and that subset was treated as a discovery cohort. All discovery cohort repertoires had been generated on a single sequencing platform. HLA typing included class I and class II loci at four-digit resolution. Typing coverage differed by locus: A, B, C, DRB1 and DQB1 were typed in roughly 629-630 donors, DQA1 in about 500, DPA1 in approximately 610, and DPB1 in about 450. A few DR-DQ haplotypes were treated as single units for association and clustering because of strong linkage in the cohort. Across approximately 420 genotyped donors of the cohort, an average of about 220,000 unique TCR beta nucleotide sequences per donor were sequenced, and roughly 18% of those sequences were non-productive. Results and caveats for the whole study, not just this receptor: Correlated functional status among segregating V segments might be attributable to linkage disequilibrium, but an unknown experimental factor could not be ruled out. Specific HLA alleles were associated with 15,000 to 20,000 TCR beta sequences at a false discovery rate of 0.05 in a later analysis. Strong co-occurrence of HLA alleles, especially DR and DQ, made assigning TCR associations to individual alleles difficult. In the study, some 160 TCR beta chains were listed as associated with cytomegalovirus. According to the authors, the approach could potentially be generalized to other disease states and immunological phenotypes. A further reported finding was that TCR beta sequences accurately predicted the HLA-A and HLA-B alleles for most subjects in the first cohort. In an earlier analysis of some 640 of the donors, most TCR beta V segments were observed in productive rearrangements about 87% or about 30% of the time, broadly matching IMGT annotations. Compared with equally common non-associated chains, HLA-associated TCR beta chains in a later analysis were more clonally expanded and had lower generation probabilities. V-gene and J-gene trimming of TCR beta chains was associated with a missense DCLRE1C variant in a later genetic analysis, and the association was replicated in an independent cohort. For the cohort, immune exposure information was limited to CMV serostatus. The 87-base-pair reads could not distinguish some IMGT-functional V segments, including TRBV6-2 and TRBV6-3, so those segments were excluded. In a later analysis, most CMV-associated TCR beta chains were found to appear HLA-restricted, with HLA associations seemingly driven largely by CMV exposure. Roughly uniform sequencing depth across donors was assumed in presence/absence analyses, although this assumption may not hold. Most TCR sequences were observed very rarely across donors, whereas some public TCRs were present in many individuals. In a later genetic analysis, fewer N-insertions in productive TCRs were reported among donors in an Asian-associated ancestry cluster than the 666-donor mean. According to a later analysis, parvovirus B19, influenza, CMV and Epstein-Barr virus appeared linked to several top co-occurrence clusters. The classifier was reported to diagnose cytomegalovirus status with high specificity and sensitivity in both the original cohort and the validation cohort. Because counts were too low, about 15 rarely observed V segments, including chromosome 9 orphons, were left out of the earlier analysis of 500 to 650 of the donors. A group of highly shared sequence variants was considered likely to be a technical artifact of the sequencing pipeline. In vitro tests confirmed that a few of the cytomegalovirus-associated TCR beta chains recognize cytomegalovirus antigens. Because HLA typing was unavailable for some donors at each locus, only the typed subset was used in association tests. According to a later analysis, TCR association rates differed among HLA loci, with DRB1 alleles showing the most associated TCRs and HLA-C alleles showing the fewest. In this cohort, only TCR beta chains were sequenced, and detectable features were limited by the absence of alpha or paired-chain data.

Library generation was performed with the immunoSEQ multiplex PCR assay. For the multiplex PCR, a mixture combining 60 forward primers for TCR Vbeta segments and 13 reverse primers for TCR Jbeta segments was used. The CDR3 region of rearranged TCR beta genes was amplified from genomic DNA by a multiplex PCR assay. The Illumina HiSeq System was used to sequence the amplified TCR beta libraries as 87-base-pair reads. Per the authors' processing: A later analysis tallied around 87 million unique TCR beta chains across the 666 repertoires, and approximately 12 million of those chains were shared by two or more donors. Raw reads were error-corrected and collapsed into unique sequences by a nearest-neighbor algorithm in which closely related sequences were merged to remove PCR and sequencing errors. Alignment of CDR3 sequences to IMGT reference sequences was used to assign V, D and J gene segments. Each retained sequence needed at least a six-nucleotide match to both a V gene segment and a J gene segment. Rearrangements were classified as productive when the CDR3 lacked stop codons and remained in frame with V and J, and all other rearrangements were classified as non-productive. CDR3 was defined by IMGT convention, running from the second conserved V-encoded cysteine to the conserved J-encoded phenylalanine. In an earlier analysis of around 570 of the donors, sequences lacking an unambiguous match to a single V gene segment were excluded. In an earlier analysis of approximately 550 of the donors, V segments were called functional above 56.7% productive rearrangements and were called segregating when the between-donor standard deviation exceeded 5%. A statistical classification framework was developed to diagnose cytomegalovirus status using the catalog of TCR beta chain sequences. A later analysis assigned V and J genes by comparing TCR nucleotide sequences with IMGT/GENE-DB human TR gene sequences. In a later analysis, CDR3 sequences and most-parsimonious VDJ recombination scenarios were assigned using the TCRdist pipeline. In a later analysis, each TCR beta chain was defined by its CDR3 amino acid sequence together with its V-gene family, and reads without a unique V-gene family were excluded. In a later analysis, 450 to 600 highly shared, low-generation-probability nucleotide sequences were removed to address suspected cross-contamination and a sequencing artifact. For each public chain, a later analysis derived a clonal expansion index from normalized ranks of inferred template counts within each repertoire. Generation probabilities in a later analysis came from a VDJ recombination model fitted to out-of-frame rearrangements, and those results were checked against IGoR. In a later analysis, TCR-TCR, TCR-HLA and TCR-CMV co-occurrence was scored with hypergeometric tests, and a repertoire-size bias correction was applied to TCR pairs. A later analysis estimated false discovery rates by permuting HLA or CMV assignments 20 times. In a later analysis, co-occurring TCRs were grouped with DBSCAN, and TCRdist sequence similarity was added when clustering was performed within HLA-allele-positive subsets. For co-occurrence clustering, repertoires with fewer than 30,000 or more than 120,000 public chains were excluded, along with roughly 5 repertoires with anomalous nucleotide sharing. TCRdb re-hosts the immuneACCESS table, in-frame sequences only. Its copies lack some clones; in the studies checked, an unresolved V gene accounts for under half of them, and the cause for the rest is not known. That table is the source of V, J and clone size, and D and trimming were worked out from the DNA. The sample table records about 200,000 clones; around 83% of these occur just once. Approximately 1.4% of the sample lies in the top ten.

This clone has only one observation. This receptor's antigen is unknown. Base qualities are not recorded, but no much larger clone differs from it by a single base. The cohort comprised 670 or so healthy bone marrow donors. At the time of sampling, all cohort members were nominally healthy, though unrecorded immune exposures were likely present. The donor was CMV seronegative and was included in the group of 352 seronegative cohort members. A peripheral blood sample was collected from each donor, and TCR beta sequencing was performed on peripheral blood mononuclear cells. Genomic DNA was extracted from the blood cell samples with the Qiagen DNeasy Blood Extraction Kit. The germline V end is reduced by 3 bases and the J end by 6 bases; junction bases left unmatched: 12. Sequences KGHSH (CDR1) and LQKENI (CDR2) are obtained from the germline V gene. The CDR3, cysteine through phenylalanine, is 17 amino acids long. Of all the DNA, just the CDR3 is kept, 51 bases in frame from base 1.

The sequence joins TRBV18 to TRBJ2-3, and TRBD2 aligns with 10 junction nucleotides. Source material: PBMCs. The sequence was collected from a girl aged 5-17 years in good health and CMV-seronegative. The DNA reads TGTGCCAGCTCACCGCATATTAGGAGCGGGGGGGCCGATACGCAGTATTTT. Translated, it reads CASSPHIRSGGADTQYF.